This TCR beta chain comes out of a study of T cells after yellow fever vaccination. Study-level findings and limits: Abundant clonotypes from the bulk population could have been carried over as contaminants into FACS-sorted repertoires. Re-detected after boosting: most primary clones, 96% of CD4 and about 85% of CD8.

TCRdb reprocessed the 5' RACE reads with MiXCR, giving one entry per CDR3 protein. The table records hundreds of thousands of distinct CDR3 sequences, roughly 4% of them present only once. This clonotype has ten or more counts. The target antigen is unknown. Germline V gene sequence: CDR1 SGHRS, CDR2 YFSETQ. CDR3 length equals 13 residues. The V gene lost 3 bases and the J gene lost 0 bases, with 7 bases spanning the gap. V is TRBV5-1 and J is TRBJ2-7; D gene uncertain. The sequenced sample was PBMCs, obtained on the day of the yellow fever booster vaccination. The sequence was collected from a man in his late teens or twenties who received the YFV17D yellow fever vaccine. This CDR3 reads CASSYSRSYEQYF. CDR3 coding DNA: TGCGCCAGCAGCTATTCTCGCTCCTACGAGCAGTACTTC. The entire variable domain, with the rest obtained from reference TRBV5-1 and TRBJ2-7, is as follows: KAGVTQTPRYLIKTRGQQVTLSCSPISGHRSVSWYQQTPGQGLQFLFEYFSETQRNKGNFPGRFSGRQFSNSRSEMNVSTLELGDSALYLCASSYSRSYEQYFGPGTRLTVT.